Below, one T cell receptor beta chain is given with its context. Its antigen remains unidentified. It was with 60 Vbeta and 13 Jbeta primers that the PCR ran. Authors' processing steps: It was a later analysis that counted 83 million or so unique TCR beta chains, of which some 12 million were shared. Here immunoSEQ multiplex PCR was the method, and the copy in TCRdb shows in-frame clones only, minus some. The V and J calls and clone size are taken from that table; D and trimming were inferred from the DNA. There are approximately 74,000 clones in the sample; roughly 63% occur only once, and 4.5% to 6% lies in the top ten. This entry is derived from a study of cytomegalovirus exposure and HLA in healthy donors. Study-level points and caveats: The analysis excluded some indistinguishable V segments, including TRBV6-2 and TRBV6-3. TCR beta V- and J-gene trimming was later associated with a missense DCLRE1C variant.

The CDR3 totals 14 residues. Germline assignment: CDR1 SEHNR and CDR2 FQNEAQ (reference sequence). The V and J ends lost 6 bases and 5 bases, in that order; junction bases with no gene match: 9. This chain uses TRBV7-9 with TRBJ2-7, with TRBD2 matching 8 bases. Sequences were obtained from PBMCs. The TCR sequence derives from a young man in good health and CMV-seropositive. CDR3 DNA: TGTGCCAGCAGTTACACACTAGCGGCCCACGAGCAGTACTTC. Translated, it gives CASSYTLAAHEQYF. The variable domain in full, completed from reference TRBV7-9 and TRBJ2-7, reads DTGVSQNPRHKITKRGQNVTFRCDPISEHNRLYWYRQTLGQGPEFLTYFQNEAQLEKSRLLSDRFSAERPKGSFSTLEIQRTEQGDSAMYLCASSYTLAAHEQYFGPGTRLTVT.